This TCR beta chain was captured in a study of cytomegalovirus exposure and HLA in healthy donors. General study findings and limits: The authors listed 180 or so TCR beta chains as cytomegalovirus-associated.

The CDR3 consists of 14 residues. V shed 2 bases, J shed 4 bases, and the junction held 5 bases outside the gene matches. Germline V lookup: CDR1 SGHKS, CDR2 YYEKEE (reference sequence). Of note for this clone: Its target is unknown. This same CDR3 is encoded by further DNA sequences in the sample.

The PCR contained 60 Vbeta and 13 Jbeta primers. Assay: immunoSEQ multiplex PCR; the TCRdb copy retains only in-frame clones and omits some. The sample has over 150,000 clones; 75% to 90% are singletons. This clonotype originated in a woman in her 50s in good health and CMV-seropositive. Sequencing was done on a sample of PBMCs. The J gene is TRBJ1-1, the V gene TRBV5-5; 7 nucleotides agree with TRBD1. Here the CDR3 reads CASSLLAGGTEAFF. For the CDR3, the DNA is TGTGCCAGCAGCTTACTCGCAGGGGGCACTGAAGCTTTCTTT.